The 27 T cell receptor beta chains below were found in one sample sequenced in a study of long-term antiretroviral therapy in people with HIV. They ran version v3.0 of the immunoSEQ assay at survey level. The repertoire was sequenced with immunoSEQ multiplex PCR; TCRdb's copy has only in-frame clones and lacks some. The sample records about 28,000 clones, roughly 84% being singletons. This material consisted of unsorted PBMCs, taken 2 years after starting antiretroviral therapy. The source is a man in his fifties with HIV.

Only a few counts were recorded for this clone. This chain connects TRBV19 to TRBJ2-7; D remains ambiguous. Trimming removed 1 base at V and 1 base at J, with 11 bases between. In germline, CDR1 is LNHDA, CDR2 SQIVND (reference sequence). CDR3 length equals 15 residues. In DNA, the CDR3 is TGTGCCAGTAGTATAGGCCTCCCTGGATCCTACGAGCAGTACTTC. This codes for CASSIGLPGSYEQYF.

CDR3 in amino acids: CASSQGTGVGYTF. The CDR3 coding sequence is TGTGCCAGCAGCCAAGGGACAGGGGTCGGCTACACCTTC. J is TRBJ1-2 and V is TRBV7-2; 10 nucleotides match TRBD1. The trim removed 5 bases at V and 8 bases at J, leaving 5 bases unmatched. The CDR3 contains 13 residues. CDR1 SGHTA and CDR2 FQGNSA come from the germline V gene.

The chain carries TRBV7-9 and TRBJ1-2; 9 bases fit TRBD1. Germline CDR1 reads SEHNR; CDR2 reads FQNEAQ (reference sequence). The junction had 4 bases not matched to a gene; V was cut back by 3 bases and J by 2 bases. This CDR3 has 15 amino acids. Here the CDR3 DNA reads TGTGCCAGCAGCTTCCCGGGACAGGGAAACTATGGCTACACCTTC. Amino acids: CASSFPGQGNYGYTF.

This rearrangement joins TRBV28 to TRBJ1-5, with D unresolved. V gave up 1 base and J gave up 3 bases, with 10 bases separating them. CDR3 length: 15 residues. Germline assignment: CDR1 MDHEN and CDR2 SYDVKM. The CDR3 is CASSLFGPDNQPQHF. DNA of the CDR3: TGTGCCAGCAGTTTATTTGGGCCAGACAATCAGCCCCAGCATTTT. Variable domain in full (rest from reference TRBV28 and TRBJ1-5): DVKVTQSSRYLVKRTGEKVFLECVQDMDHENMFWYRQDPGLGLRLIYFSYDVKMKEKGDIPEGYSVSREKKERFSLILESASTNQTSMYLCASSLFGPDNQPQHFGDGTRLSIL.

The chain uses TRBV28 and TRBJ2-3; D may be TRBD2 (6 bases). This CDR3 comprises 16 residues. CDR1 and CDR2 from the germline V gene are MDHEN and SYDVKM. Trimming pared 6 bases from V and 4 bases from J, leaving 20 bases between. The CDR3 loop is CASSPGTYSLPDTQYF. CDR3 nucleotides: TGTGCCAGCAGCCCCGGGACTTACTCACTGCCAGATACGCAGTATTTT.

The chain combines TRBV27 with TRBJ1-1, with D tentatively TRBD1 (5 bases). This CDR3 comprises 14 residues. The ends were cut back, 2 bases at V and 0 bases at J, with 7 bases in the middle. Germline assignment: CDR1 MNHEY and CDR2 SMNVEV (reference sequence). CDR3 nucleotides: TGTGCCAGCAGTTTAGACAGACTGAACACTGAAGCTTTCTTT. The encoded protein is CASSLDRLNTEAFF.

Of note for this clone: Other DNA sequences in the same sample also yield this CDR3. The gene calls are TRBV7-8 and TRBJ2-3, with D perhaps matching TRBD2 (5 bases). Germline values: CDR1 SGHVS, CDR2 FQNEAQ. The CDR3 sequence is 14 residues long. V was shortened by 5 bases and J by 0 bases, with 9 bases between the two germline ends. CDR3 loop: CASSPGGSTDTQYF. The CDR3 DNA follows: TGTGCCAGCAGCCCCGGCGGGAGCACAGATACGCAGTATTTT.

The CDR3 loop reads CAILLYEQYF. CDR3 coding DNA: TGTGCCATTCTCCTATACGAGCAGTACTTC. This chain joins TRBV6-5 and TRBJ2-7; D remains unclear. Per the germline V gene, CDR1 is MNHEY and CDR2 is SVGAGI. This CDR3 is 10 amino acids long. Trimming removed 10 bases at V and 4 bases at J, with 8 bases between.

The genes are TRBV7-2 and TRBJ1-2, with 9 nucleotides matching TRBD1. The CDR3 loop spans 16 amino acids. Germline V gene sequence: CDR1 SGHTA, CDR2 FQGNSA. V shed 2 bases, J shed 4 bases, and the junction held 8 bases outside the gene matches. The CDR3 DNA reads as TGTGCCAGCAGCTTAACCCCCGGGACAGGGTTCTATGGCTACACCTTC. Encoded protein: CASSLTPGTGFYGYTF.

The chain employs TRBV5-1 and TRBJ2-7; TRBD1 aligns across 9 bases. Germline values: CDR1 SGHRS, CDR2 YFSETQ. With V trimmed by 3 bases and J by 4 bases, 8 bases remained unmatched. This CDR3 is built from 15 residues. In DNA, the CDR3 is TGCGCCAGCAGCTCGGGTTGGGACAGGGTGTACGAGCAGTACTTC. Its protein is CASSSGWDRVYEQYF. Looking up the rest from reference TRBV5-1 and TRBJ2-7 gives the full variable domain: KAGVTQTPRYLIKTRGQQVTLSCSPISGHRSVSWYQQTPGQGLQFLFEYFSETQRNKGNFPGRFSGRQFSNSRSEMNVSTLELGDSALYLCASSSGWDRVYEQYFGPGTRLTVT.

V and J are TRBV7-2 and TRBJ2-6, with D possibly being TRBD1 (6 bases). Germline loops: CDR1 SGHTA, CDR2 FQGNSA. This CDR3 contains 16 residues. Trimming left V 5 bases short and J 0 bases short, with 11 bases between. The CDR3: CASSVTGPSGANVLTF. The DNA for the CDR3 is TGTGCCAGCAGCGTGACAGGCCCCTCTGGGGCCAACGTCCTGACTTTC.

Here the CDR3 DNA reads TGTGCCAGCAGTTTATCAGCGGTGGGGATTAAAGATCAGCCCCAGCATTTT. Translated: CASSLSAVGIKDQPQHF. The V gene is TRBV27, the J gene TRBJ1-5; D remains unclear. From germline, CDR1 is MNHEY and CDR2 SMNVEV (reference sequence). CDR3 size: 17 residues. V shed 0 bases and J shed 5 bases, with 17 bases lying between them.

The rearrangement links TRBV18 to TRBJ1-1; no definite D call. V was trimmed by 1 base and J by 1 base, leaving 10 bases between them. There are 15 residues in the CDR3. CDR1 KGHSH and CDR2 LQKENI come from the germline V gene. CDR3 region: CASSPRVAPNTEAFF. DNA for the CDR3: TGTGCCAGCTCACCACGCGTAGCCCCGAACACTGAAGCTTTCTTT.

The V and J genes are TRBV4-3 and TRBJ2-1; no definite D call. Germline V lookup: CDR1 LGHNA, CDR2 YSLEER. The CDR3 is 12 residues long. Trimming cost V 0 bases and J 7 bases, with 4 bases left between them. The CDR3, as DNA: TGCGCCAGCAGCCAAGATGGAAATGAGCAGTTCTTC. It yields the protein CASSQDGNEQFF.

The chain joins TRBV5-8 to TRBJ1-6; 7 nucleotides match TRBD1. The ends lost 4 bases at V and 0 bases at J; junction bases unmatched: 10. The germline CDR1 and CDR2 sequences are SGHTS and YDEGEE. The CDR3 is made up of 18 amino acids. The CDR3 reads CASSQAGTASSYNSPLHF. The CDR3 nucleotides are TGTGCCAGCAGCCAAGCCGGGACAGCGAGCTCCTATAATTCACCCCTCCACTTT.

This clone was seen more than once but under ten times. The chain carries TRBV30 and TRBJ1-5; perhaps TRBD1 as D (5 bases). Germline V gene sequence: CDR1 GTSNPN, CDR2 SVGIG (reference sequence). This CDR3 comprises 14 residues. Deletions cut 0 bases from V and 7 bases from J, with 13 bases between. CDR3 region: CAWSVGRGYQPQHF. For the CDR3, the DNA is TGTGCCTGGAGTGTGGGGAGGGGTTACCAGCCCCAGCATTTT.

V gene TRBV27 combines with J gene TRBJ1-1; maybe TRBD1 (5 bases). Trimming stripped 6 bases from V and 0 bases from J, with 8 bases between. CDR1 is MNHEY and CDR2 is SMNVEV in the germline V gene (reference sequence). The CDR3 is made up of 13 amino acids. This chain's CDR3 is CASRTVMNTEAFF. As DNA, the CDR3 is TGTGCCAGCAGGACAGTCATGAACACTGAAGCTTTCTTT.

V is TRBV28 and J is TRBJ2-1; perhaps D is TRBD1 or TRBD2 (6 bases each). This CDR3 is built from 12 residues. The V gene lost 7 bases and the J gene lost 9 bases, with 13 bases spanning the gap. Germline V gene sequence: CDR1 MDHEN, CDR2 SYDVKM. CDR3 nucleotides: TGTGCCAGCAAATCGGGGGCGATTGAGCAGTTCTTC. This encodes CASKSGAIEQFF.

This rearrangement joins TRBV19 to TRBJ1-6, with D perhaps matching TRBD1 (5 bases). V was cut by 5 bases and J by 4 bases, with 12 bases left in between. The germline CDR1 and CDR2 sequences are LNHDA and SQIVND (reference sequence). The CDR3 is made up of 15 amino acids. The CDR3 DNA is TGTGCCAGTAGTCCCCGACAGTTTTATAATTCACCCCTCCACTTT. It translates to CASSPRQFYNSPLHF.

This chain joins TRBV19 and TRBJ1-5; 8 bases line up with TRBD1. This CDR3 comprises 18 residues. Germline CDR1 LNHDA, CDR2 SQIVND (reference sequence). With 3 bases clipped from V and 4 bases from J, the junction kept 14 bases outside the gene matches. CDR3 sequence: CASSILLPQGANNQPQHF. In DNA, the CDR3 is TGTGCCAGTAGTATTTTGCTACCCCAGGGGGCGAATAATCAGCCCCAGCATTTT.

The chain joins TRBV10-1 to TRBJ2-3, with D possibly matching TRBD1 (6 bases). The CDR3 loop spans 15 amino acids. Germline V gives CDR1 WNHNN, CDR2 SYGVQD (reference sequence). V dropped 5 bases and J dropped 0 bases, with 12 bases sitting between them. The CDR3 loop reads CASSLGTGSTDTQYF. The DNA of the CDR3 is TGCGCCAGCAGTCTAGGCACAGGGAGCACAGATACGCAGTATTTT.

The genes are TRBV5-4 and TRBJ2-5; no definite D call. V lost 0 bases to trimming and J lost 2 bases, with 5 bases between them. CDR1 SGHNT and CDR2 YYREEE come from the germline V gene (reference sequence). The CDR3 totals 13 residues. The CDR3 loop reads CASSLGSQETQYF. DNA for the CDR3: TGTGCCAGCAGCTTGGGGTCACAAGAGACCCAGTACTTC. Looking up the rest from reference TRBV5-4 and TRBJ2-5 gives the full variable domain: ETGVTQSPTHLIKTRGQQVTLRCSSQSGHNTVSWYQQALGQGPQFIFQYYREEENGRGNFPPRFSGLQFPNYSSELNVNALELDDSALYLCASSLGSQETQYFGPGTRLLVL.

The CDR3 loop reads CASRGSLNEKLFF. DNA of the CDR3: TGTGCCAGCCGGGGCAGCCTTAATGAAAAACTGTTTTTT. The rearrangement joins TRBV2 to TRBJ1-4; D perhaps matches TRBD1 (5 bases). This CDR3 region has 13 residues. Germline CDR1 and CDR2: SNHLY and FYNNEI. V was cut by 8 bases and J by 4 bases, with 11 bases left in between.

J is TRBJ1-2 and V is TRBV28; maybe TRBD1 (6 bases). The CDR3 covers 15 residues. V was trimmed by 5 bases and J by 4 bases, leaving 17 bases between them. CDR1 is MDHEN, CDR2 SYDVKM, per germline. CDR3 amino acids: CASSHTGTKGYGYTF. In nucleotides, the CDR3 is TGTGCCAGCAGTCATACAGGGACAAAGGGCTATGGCTACACCTTC.

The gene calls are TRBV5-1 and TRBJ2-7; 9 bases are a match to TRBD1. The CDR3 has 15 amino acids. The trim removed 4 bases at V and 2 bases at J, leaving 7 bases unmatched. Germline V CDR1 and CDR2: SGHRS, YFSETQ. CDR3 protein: CASSPRDRETYEQYF. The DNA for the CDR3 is TGCGCCAGCAGCCCCCGGGACAGGGAGACCTACGAGCAGTACTTC.

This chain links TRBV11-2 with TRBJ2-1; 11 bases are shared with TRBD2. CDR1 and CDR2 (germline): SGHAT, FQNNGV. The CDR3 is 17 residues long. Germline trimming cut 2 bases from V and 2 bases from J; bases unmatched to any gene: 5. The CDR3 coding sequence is TGTGCCAGCAGCTTATCGGGGACTAGCGGCACCTACAATGAGCAGTTCTTC. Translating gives CASSLSGTSGTYNEQFF.

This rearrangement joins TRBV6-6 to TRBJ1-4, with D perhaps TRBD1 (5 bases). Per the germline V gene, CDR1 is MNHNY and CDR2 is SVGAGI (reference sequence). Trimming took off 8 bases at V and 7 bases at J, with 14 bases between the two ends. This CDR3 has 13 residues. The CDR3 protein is CASAPRGGEKLFF. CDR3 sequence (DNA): TGTGCCAGCGCCCCTAGGGGAGGTGAAAAACTGTTTTTT.